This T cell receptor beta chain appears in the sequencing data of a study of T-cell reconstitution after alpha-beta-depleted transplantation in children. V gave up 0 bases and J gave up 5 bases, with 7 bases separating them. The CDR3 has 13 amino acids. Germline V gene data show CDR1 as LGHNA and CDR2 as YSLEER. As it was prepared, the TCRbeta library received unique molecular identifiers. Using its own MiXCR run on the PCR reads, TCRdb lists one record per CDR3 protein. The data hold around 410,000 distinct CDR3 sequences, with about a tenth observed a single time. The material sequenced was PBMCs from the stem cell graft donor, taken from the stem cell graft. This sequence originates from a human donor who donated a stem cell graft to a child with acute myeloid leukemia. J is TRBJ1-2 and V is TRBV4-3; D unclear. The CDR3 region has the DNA TGCGCCAGCAGCCAAGAGTCCCTATATGGCTACACCTTC. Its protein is CASSQESLYGYTF.